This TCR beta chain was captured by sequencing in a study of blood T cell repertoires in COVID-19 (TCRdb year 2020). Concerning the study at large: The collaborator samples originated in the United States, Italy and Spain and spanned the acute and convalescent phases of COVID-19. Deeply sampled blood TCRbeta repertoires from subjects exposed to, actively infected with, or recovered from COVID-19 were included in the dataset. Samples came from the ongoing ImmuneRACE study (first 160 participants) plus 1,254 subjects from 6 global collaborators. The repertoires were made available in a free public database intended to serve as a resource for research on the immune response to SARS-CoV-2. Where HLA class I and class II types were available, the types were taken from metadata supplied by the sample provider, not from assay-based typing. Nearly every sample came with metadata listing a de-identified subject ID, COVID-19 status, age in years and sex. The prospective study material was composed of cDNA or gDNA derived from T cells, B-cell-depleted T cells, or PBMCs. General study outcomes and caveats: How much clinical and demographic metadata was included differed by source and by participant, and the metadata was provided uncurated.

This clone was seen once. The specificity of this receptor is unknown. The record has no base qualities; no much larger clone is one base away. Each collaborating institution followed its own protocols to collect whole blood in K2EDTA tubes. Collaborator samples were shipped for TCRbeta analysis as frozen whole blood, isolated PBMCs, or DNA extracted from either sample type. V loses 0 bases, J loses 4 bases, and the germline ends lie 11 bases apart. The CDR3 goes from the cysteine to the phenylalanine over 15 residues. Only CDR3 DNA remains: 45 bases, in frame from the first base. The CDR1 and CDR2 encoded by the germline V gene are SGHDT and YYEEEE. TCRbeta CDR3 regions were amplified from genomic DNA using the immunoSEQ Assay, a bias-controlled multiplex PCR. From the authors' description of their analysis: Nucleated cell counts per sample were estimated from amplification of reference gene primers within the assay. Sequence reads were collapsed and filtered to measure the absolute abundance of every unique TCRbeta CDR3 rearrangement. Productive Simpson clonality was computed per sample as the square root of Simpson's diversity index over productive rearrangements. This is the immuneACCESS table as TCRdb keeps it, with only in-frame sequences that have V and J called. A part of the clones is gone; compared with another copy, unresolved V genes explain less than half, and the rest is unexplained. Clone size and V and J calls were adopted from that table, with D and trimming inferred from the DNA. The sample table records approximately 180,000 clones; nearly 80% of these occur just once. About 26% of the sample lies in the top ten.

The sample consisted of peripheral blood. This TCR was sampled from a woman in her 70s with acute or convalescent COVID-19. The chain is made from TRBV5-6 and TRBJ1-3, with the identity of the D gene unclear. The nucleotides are TGTGCCAGCAGCTTGGTTCCAGGTCCCGGAAACACCATATATTTT. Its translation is CASSLVPGPGNTIYF.